These 10 T cell receptor beta chains share one sample of origin, sequenced in a study of T-cell memory formation after mild COVID-19. MiXCR, applied by TCRdb to the 5' RACE reads, yields one record per CDR3 protein. The sample consists of 360,000 or so distinct CDR3 sequences, 25% to 30% of them appearing once. Material: PBMCs or a T cell subset sorted from them (not recorded which). The receptors were sampled from an adult woman who had mild COVID-19 (a few samples of this study predate the infection). Cell type and time point are not known.

This clonotype was detected a few times. CDR3: CASSLDPGWAGGRTGELFF. DNA of the CDR3: TGTGCCAGCAGCTTAGATCCCGGTTGGGCGGGAGGCAGAACCGGGGAGCTGTTTTTT. The rearrangement uses TRBV7-8 and TRBJ2-2, with 8 nucleotides matching TRBD2. The CDR3 has 19 amino acids. Germline assignment: CDR1 SGHVS and CDR2 FQNEAQ. The trim removed 1 base at V and 5 bases at J, leaving 15 bases unmatched.

There are a few counts of this clonotype. V is TRBV20-1 and J is TRBJ1-4; D may be TRBD1 (5 bases). CDR3 size: 13 residues. The germline gives CDR1 DFQATT, CDR2 SNEGSKA (reference sequence). Between the trimmed V and J ends, which lost 7 bases and 1 base, there was a span of 10 bases. In nucleotides, the CDR3 is TGCAGTGTCAGGGATCAAACTAATGAAAAACTGTTTTTT. Translation gives CSVRDQTNEKLFF.

The J gene is TRBJ2-3, the V gene TRBV5-1; 11 nucleotides align to TRBD2. Looked up from germline, CDR1 is SGHRS and CDR2 is YFSETQ. The junction had 7 bases not matched to a gene; V was cut back by 4 bases and J by 3 bases. The CDR3 runs to 16 residues. CDR3 nucleotide sequence: TGCGCCAGCAGCCTTCCGACTAGCGGGGTGACAGATACGCAGTATTTT. Encoded protein: CASSLPTSGVTDTQYF. Full variable domain (missing parts from reference TRBV5-1 and TRBJ2-3): KAGVTQTPRYLIKTRGQQVTLSCSPISGHRSVSWYQQTPGQGLQFLFEYFSETQRNKGNFPGRFSGRQFSNSRSEMNVSTLELGDSALYLCASSLPTSGVTDTQYFGPGTRLTVL.

There are a few counts of this clonotype. The chain has TRBV14 and TRBJ2-2; 7 bases fit TRBD1. CDR1 and CDR2 (germline): SGHDN, FVKESK. This CDR3 region has 11 residues. The trim removed 1 base at V and 17 bases at J, leaving 4 bases unmatched. For the CDR3, the DNA is TGTGCCAGCAGCCAAGGACAGGGAAAATTTTTT. Its protein product is CASSQGQGKFF.

The chain recombines TRBV12-3 or TRBV12-4 with TRBJ2-7, with no clear D. The CDR3 is 13 residues long. V was trimmed by 7 bases and J by 3 bases, leaving 13 bases between them. The CDR3, as DNA: TGTGCCAGCAAGAGGAGCAGCAACTACGAGCAGTACTTC. Amino acids: CASKRSSNYEQYF.

This clonotype turned up a few times. Without the conserved terminal phenylalanine or tryptophan, this CDR3 likely stems from a read error. The DNA is left out, because the CDR3 cannot be placed on it with certainty; the CDR3 is given as TCRdb lists it. V usage is TRBV21-1 and J usage is TRBJ1-1; the D call of TRBD1 is as the table states it, not checked on the DNA. TRBV21-1 is a documented pseudogene. Ends included, the CDR3 has 11 residues. This chain's CDR3 is CASSNEARPQG.

This chain joins TRBV5-1 and TRBJ1-1; D unclear. CDR1 SGHRS and CDR2 YFSETQ come from the germline V gene. The CDR3 covers 14 residues. With 3 bases removed from V and 7 bases from J, the gap between germline ends came to 16 bases. As DNA, the CDR3 is TGCGCCAGCAGCTGGATACGAGGGTCCTATGAAGCTTTCTTT. Its translation: CASSWIRGSYEAFF.

This clonotype has more than one count but fewer than ten. The CDR3 nucleotides are TGTGCCACCAGCACCGGTCGGGACACCGGGGAGCTGTTTTTT. Translation gives CATSTGRDTGELFF. The genes are TRBV15 and TRBJ2-2; D remains ambiguous. Trimming shortened V by 4 bases and J by 3 bases, and 9 bases separated the two germline ends. Germline V gives CDR1 LNHNV, CDR2 YYDKDF (reference sequence). The CDR3 totals 14 residues. The full variable domain, rest sourced from reference TRBV15 and TRBJ2-2, is DAMVIQNPRYQVTQFGKPVTLSCSQTLNHNVMYWYQQKSSQAPKLLFHYYDKDFNNEADTPDNFQSRRPNTSFCFLDIRSPGLGDTAMYLCATSTGRDTGELFFGEGSRLTVL.

There are a few counts of this clonotype. V usage is TRBV9 and J usage is TRBJ2-2; D perhaps matches TRBD1 (6 bases). Germline CDR1 SGDLS, CDR2 YYNGEE. Trimming left V 0 bases short and J 3 bases short, with 6 bases between. The CDR3 sequence is 14 residues long. CDR3 region: CASSVEGDTGELFF. The DNA for the CDR3 is TGTGCCAGCAGCGTAGAGGGGGACACCGGGGAGCTGTTTTTT.

This chain joins TRBV6-1 and TRBJ2-6; D may be TRBD1 (6 bases). Germline V gives CDR1 MNHNS, CDR2 SASEGT. V lost 9 bases and J lost 0, with 12 bases in between. There are 15 residues in the CDR3. This CDR3 is CASSTGSSGANVLTF. CDR3 DNA: TGTGCCAGTAGCACAGGGTCCTCTGGGGCCAACGTCCTGACTTTC.